This TCR beta chain was identified in a study of OX40 agonist ivuxolimab in advanced cancers. Study-level background: An anti-OX40 (CD134) antibody with agonistic activity, ivuxolimab, was administered to patients. The dose-escalation cohort was about 87% male, with a mean age of 60 years, ranging roughly 23 to 79.

TCRdb keeps only in-frame clones here, not all; method: immunoSEQ multiplex PCR. The sample holds roughly 60,000 clones, 80% to 90% seen once. Germline values: CDR1 MDHEN, CDR2 SYDVKM. V gave up 2 bases and J gave up 5 bases, with 24 bases separating them. The CDR3 length is 18 residues. Study findings and constraints: CD8+ T cells averaged more expanded clones than CD4+.

Concerning this clone itself: Antigen specificity is unknown.

Samples were taken at baseline and on day 1 of cycles 4 and 7. The input for sequencing was CD4+ or CD8+ T cells sorted from blood, taken in a trial of the OX40 agonist ivuxolimab. The chain uses TRBV28 and TRBJ1-2; weak D call: TRBD1 (5 bases). The TCR originated in an adult with an advanced solid tumor such as melanoma, head and neck, liver or kidney cancer. The CDR3 DNA reads as TGTGCCAGCAGTTTAGATCCAGGGAAGGCGATCCGAAGGTATGGCTACACCTTC. Amino acid sequence: CASSLDPGKAIRRYGYTF.